The T cell receptor (beta chain) under discussion was sequenced for a study of blood T cell repertoires in COVID-19. Study overall: Nucleic acid was either cDNA or gDNA, and it came from T cells, B-cell-depleted T cells, or PBMCs.

The ends were cut back, 3 bases at V and 2 bases at J, with 8 bases in the middle. This CDR3 spans 14 amino acids. CDR1 SNHLY and CDR2 FYNNEI come from the germline V gene. Assay used: immunoSEQ multiplex PCR; TCRdb lists only in-frame clones, some missing. The data hold 250,000 or so clones, with around nine tenths observed a single time. The chain uses TRBV2 and TRBJ1-5; the D gene is possibly TRBD1 (5 bases). Specimen: peripheral blood. This clonotype was sampled from a man aged 25 to 40 with active or convalescent COVID-19. The CDR3 region has the DNA TGTGCCAGCAGTGAGGGGCCAGGCAATCAGCCCCAGCATTTT. It yields the protein CASSEGPGNQPQHF.